This T cell receptor beta chain was sequenced in a study of cytomegalovirus exposure and HLA in healthy donors. On this clone: Its antigen is not identified.

Germline loops: CDR1 LNHDA, CDR2 SQIVND (reference sequence). The V end lost 5 bases, the J end lost 3 bases, and 11 bases lay between the germline ends. This CDR3 has 14 residues. Primers: 60 Vbeta forward and 13 Jbeta reverse. Some clones are missing from TCRdb's copy, which holds only in-frame ones; the method was immunoSEQ multiplex PCR. This sample has 200,000 to 300,000 clones, with 85% found just once. General study findings and limits: Donors were assumed by presence/absence analyses to have roughly uniform sequencing depth. One variant, a missense change in DCLRE1C, was linked in a later analysis to TCR beta V- and J-gene trimming.

Healthy people donating bone marrow made up the donors. The clonotype comes from a girl aged 2 to 10 in good health and CMV-seronegative. The chain carries TRBV19 and TRBJ1-5; D is ambiguous. Sequences were obtained from PBMCs. The CDR3 protein is CASSFGILNQPQHF. For the CDR3, the DNA is TGTGCCAGTAGTTTCGGGATCCTCAATCAGCCCCAGCATTTT.